The rows below give T cell receptor beta chains drawn from one sample of a study of long-term antiretroviral therapy in people with HIV. Assay used: immunoSEQ multiplex PCR; TCRdb lists only in-frame clones, some missing. The profile shows approximately 15,000 clones, 60% to 80% of them singletons. The sample was unsorted PBMCs, taken 1.5 years before starting antiretroviral therapy. The receptors originated from a woman aged 45-60 years with HIV. Both conserved end residues are part of each CDR3. A D gene is named only where the DNA matches it firmly. Not every row has a clone size; where given, it reads once, few, many or a size class.

j_gene,v_gene,abundance,d_gene,CDR3nt,CDR3aa
TRBJ1-6,TRBV6-5,NA,NA,TGTGCCAGCAGTTACGAAGTCCTTAGGAGTTCACCCCTCCACTTT,CASSYEVLRSSPLHF
TRBJ1-5,TRBV4-2,NA,NA,TGTGCCAGCAGCCAAGGCAGGGACCAGCCCCAGCATTTT,CASSQGRDQPQHF
TRBJ2-1,TRBV6-5,NA,NA,TGTGCCAGCAGTTATGACCCGTTCTCCTACAATGAGCAGTTCTTC,CASSYDPFSYNEQFF
TRBJ2-5,TRBV5-6,NA,TRBD2,TGTGCCAGCAGCTTGAGAGGGACTAGCGGGGGAGAGACCCAGTACTTC,CASSLRGTSGGETQYF
TRBJ2-5,TRBV27,NA,NA,TGTGCCAGCAGTTTACAGGCTGTCGCGGAGACCCAGTACTTC,CASSLQAVAETQYF
TRBJ2-3,TRBV10-3,NA,TRBD2,TGTGCCATCAGTGGGGGGACTAGCGGGGGGATCACAGATACGCAGTATTTT,CAISGGTSGGITDTQYF
TRBJ1-6,TRBV7-3,NA,TRBD1,TGTGCCAGCAGCTTAAGTGGGACAGGGTTGTCACCCCTCCACTTT,CASSLSGTGLSPLHF
TRBJ2-2,TRBV5-1,NA,TRBD2,TGCGCCAGCAGCCCGGAAAGCGGGGGGGCCACCGGGGAGCTGTTTTTT,CASSPESGGATGELFF
TRBJ1-1,TRBV19,once,NA,TGTGCCAGTAGGATGGACAGACGAGAACGAGCTTTCTTT,CASRMDRRERAFF
TRBJ2-1,TRBV5-1,NA,NA,TGCGCCAGCAGCTTGTTTAGGGGGGGCTTGTACAATGAGCAGTTCTTC,CASSLFRGGLYNEQFF
TRBJ2-7,TRBV6-5,once,NA,TGTGCCAGCAGTTACGGGTCCAGTCGCGAGCAGTACTTC,CASSYGSSREQYF
TRBJ2-3,TRBV5-6,NA,TRBD2,TGTGCCAGCAGCTACATGAGAGCGGGGGGTCCCACAGATACGCAGTATTTT,CASSYMRAGGPTDTQYF